One sample yielded the 14 T cell receptor beta chains listed below, sequenced in a study of blood T cell repertoires in COVID-19. Sequenced by immunoSEQ multiplex PCR; TCRdb stores in-frame clones only, minus some. The sample lists about 79,000 clones; roughly 91% were seen once. The specimen sequenced was peripheral blood. The receptors were sampled from a man in his 70s with active or convalescent COVID-19.

The chain carries TRBV3-1 (or the pseudogene TRBV3-2) and TRBJ2-3; 9 bases line up with TRBD2. Germline V CDR1 and CDR2: LGHDT, YNNKEL (reference sequence). The CDR3 totals 16 residues. Unmatched junction bases numbered 7, after V lost 4 bases and J lost 2 bases. DNA of the CDR3: TGTGCCAGCAGCCTTTCGACTAGCGGCCACACAGATACGCAGTATTTT. Translating it yields CASSLSTSGHTDTQYF.

This chain joins TRBV5-1 and TRBJ1-5; no clear D gene. The CDR3 consists of 15 residues. With 0 bases removed from V and 4 bases from J, the gap between germline ends came to 11 bases. CDR1 SGHRS and CDR2 YFSETQ come from the germline V gene. This CDR3 is CASSLGPNENQPQHF. In DNA form, the CDR3 reads TGCGCCAGCAGCTTGGGCCCAAATGAGAATCAGCCCCAGCATTTT.

V is TRBV30 and J is TRBJ1-2, with 9 bases fitting TRBD1. The CDR3 extends over 14 amino acids. Germline V CDR1 and CDR2: GTSNPN, SVGIG (reference sequence). V lost 0 bases to trimming and J lost 4 bases; unmatched junction nucleotides: 3. The CDR3 reads CAWSVGQGTYGYTF. The CDR3 nucleotides are TGTGCCTGGAGTGTAGGACAGGGGACCTATGGCTACACCTTC.

The chain links TRBV19 to TRBJ1-5, with TRBD1 matching over 10 bases. There are 17 residues in the CDR3. Germline lookup yields CDR1 LNHDA and CDR2 SQIVND (reference sequence). Germline trimming cut 5 bases from V and 1 base from J; bases unmatched to any gene: 8. CDR3 in amino acids: CASSPLAGQGSNQPQHF. CDR3 in DNA: TGTGCCAGTAGTCCACTCGCGGGACAGGGGAGCAATCAGCCCCAGCATTTT.

The chain employs TRBV18 and TRBJ1-1, with 12 bases matching TRBD1. V was clipped by 5 bases and J by 5 bases; unmatched bases: 9. The CDR3 consists of 16 residues. Germline-derived CDR1 and CDR2 are KGHSH and LQKENI. The CDR3 spells CASSAGTGGSGTEAFF. For the CDR3, the DNA is TGTGCCAGCTCAGCCGGGACAGGGGGCTCGGGAACTGAAGCTTTCTTT.

The gene calls are TRBV10-3 and TRBJ1-1; tentative D call: TRBD1 (5 bases). The CDR3 runs to 13 residues. From germline, CDR1 is ENHRY and CDR2 SYGVKD. V was trimmed by 4 bases and J by 1 base, leaving 7 bases between them. In DNA form, the CDR3 reads TGTGCCATCAGTGGGGGGGGGAACACTGAAGCTTTCTTT. It codes for CAISGGGNTEAFF.

The chain links TRBV4-2 to TRBJ2-1; D not resolved. Trimming cost V 0 bases and J 7 bases, with 10 bases left between them. CDR3 length equals 14 residues. The germline V gene has CDR1 LGHNA and CDR2 YNFKEQ. CDR3 loop: CASSQEFPTNEQFF. The CDR3 coding sequence is TGTGCCAGCAGCCAAGAGTTTCCAACAAATGAGCAGTTCTTC.

V and J are TRBV6-5 and TRBJ1-6; 9 positions match TRBD1. The V segment lost 7 bases and the J segment 5 bases; nucleotides outside the gene matches: 6. Germline assignment: CDR1 MNHEY and CDR2 SVGAGI. This CDR3 region has 15 residues. This CDR3 is CASKQTGGNNSPLHF. The CDR3 DNA follows: TGTGCCAGCAAACAGACAGGGGGGAATAATTCACCCCTCCACTTT.

The gene calls are TRBV2 and TRBJ2-2; D is possibly TRBD2 (6 bases). The CDR3 runs to 15 residues. The germline V gene has CDR1 SNHLY and CDR2 FYNNEI. V was trimmed by 6 bases and J by 0 bases, leaving 11 bases between them. This CDR3 reads CASSGGPANTGELFF. The CDR3 DNA reads TGTGCCAGCAGCGGGGGTCCGGCGAACACCGGGGAGCTGTTTTTT.

This clone came up once. V is TRBV7-2 and J is TRBJ2-1, with D possibly TRBD1 on 6 matching bases. CDR3 length equals 14 residues. Germline CDR1 reads SGHTA; CDR2 reads FQGNSA. Trimming stripped 1 base from V and 7 bases from J, with 11 bases between. The CDR3 nucleotides are TGTGCCAGCAGCTTAGTACAGGGAGATAATGAGCAGTTCTTC. Protein product: CASSLVQGDNEQFF.

The chain carries TRBV18 and TRBJ2-2; a possible D gene is TRBD1 (6 bases). V lost 4 bases and J lost 5, with 17 bases in between. The CDR3 consists of 16 residues. Germline V CDR1 and CDR2: KGHSH, LQKENI. The CDR3 sequence is CASSHSGQGQTGELFF. As DNA, the CDR3 is TGTGCCAGCTCACACAGTGGGCAGGGACAAACCGGGGAGCTGTTTTTT. Full variable domain (missing parts from reference TRBV18 and TRBJ2-2): NAGVMQNPRHLVRRRGQEARLRCSPMKGHSHVYWYRQLPEEGLKFMVYLQKENIIDESGMPKERFSAEFPKEGPSILRIQQVVRGDSAAYFCASSHSGQGQTGELFFGEGSRLTVL.

This chain connects TRBV6-5 to TRBJ2-1, with a tentative D call TRBD2 (6 bases). Germline V gene sequence: CDR1 MNHEY, CDR2 SVGAGI. The length of the CDR3 is 14 residues. With 4 bases removed from V and 2 bases from J, the gap between germline ends came to 9 bases. CDR3 coding DNA: TGTGCCAGCAGTTCGGGAGTCACCTACAATGAGCAGTTCTTC. It specifies CASSSGVTYNEQFF.

The V gene is TRBV6-1, the J gene TRBJ2-1; 15 bases align to TRBD2. With V trimmed by 0 bases and J by 6 bases, 9 bases remained unmatched. There are 19 residues in the CDR3. Germline values: CDR1 MNHNS, CDR2 SASEGT. Written as DNA, the CDR3 is TGTGCCAGCAGTGAAGCGGGACTAGCGGGAGGTGGGGTAACCAATGAGCAGTTCTTC. Protein product: CASSEAGLAGGGVTNEQFF.

V usage is TRBV5-6 and J usage is TRBJ2-2; D might be TRBD2 (6 bases). This CDR3 spans 14 amino acids. Trimming cost V 0 bases and J 4 bases, with 7 bases left between them. The germline CDR1 and CDR2 sequences are SGHDT and YYEEEE. The CDR3 here is CASSLETSTGELFF. The CDR3 bases are TGTGCCAGCAGCTTGGAGACTAGCACCGGGGAGCTGTTTTTT.